This T cell receptor beta chain was captured in a study of blood T cell repertoires in COVID-19. Whole-study context: COVID-19 samples from acute and convalescent phases originated in the United States, Italy and Spain. PBMCs, B-cell-depleted T cells, or T cells were the source of the cDNA or gDNA that made up the material.

Authors' analysis steps: Quantification of nucleated cells was approximated via reference gene primer amplification. The repertoire was sequenced with immunoSEQ multiplex PCR; TCRdb's copy has only in-frame clones and lacks some. V and J calls and clone size are copied from that table; D and trimming were computed from the DNA. This sample yields roughly 160,000 clones, of which more than 75% are seen a single time; approximately 2% belongs to the top ten. Trimming took 3 bases from V and 0 from J, leaving 17 bases between them. This CDR3 is built from 17 residues. CDR1 and CDR2 (germline): SGHAT, FQNNGV.

The sample comprised peripheral blood. This clonotype originated in a middle-aged man who had recovered from COVID-19. The chain couples TRBV11-2 to TRBJ1-1, with TRBD1 as a possible D gene (6 bases). CDR3 bases: TGTGCCAGCAGCTTCACAGGGTTCCGGATCATGAACACTGAAGCTTTCTTT. Its translation: CASSFTGFRIMNTEAFF.